This TCR beta chain stems from a study of blood T cell repertoires in COVID-19. Germline CDR1 is SGHVS and CDR2 is FQNEAQ. Trimming pared 3 bases from V and 4 bases from J, leaving 11 bases between. The CDR3 is 14 amino acids. Assay used: immunoSEQ multiplex PCR; TCRdb lists only in-frame clones, some missing. This sample has about 24,000 clones, with roughly four fifths found just once. This TCR derives from a woman in her 70s with COVID-19, enrolled during active disease. This chain joins TRBV7-8 and TRBJ2-3; D is unclear. Sample: peripheral blood. The CDR3 sequence is CASSLSRLSDTQYF. The CDR3 DNA follows: TGTGCCAGCAGCTTGAGCCGATTATCAGATACGCAGTATTTT.